This T cell receptor beta chain was sequenced for a study of blood T cell repertoires in COVID-19. Produced via immunoSEQ multiplex PCR; TCRdb's table is partial and in-frame only. Of approximately 86,000 clones listed, about 82% are singletons. Germline CDR1 reads LGHNA; CDR2 reads YSLEER. Trimming cost V 3 bases and J 6 bases, with 9 bases left between them. There are 13 residues in the CDR3. The rearrangement uses TRBV4-3 and TRBJ1-3; D is unresolved. The sample was peripheral blood. The source is a man over 45 with acute or convalescent COVID-19. Here the CDR3 DNA reads TGCGCCAGCAGCCACAACAACGAAAACACCATATATTTT. Residues: CASSHNNENTIYF.